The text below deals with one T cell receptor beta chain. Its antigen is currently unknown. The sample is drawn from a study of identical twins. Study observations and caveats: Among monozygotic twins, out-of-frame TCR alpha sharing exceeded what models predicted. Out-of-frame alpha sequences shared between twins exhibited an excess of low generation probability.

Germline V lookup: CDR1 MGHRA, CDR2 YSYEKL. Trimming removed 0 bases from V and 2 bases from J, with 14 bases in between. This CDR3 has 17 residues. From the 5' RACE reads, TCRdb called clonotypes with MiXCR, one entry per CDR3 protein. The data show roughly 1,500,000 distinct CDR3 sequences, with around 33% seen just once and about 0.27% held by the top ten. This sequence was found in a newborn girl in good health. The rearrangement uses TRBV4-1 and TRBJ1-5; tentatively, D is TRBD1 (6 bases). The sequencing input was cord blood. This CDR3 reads CASSQDAGAGGNQPQHF. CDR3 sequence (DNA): TGCGCCAGCAGCCAAGATGCAGGGGCCGGGGGCAATCAGCCCCAGCATTTT.